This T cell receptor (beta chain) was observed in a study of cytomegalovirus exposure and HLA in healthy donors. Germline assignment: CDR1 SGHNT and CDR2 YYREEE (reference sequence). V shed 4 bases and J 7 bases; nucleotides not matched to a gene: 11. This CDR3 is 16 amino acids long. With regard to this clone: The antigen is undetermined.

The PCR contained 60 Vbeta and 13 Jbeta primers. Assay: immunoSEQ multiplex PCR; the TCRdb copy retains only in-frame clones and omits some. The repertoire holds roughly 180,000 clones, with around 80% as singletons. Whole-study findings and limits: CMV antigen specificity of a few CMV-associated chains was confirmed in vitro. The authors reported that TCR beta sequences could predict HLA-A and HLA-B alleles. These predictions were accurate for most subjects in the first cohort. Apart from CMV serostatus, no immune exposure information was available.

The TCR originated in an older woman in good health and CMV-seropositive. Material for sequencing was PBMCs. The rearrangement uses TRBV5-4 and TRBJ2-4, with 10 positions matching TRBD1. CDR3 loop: CASSLRLTGGANIQYF. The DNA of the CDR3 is TGTGCCAGCAGCCTTAGACTGACAGGGGGCGCGAACATTCAGTACTTC.